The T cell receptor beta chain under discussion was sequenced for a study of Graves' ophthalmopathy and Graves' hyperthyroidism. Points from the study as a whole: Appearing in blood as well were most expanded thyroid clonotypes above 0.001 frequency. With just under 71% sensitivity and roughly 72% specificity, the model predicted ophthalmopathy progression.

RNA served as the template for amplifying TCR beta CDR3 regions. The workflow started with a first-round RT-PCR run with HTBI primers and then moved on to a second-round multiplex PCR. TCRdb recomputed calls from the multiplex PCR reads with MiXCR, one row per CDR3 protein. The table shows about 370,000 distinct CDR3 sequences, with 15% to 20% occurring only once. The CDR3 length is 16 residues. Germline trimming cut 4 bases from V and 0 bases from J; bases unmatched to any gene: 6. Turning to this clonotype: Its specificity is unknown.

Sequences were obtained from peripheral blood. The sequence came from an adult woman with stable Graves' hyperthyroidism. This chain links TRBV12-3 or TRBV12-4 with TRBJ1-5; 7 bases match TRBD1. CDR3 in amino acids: CASSSLGGRSNQPQHF. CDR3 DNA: TGTGCCAGCAGTTCGCTAGGGGGCCGTAGCAATCAGCCCCAGCATTTT.